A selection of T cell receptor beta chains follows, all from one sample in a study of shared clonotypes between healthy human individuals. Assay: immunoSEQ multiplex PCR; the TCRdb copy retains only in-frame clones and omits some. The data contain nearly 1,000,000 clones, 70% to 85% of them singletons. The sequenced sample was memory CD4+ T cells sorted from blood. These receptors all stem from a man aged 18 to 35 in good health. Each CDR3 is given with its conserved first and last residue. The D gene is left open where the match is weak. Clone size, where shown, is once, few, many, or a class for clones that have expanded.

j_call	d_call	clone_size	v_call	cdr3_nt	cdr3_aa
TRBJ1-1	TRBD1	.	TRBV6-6	TGTGCCAGCAGAAGAAGACAGGGCCCCGATGGGGAAGCTTTCTTT	CASRRRQGPDGEAFF
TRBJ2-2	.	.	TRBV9	TGTGCCAGCAGCGTCGCAGGGGATACCGGGGAGCTGTTTTTT	CASSVAGDTGELFF
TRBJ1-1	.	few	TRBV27	TGTGCCAGCAGCAAACAGCTTAAGAACACTGAAGCTTTCTTT	CASSKQLKNTEAFF
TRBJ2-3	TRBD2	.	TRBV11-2	TGTGCCAGCAGCTTGGGAGGGGAGGCAGATACGCAGTATTTT	CASSLGGEADTQYF
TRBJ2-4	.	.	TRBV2	TGTGCCAGCAGTGACAGGGAGAAAAACATTCAGTACTTC	CASSDREKNIQYF
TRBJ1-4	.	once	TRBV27	TGTGCCAGCAGTTTTTCCCGGACTAATGAAAAACTGTTTTTT	CASSFSRTNEKLFF
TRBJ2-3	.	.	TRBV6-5	TGTGCCAGCAGTAAGACAGGAATCACAGATACGCAGTATTTT	CASSKTGITDTQYF
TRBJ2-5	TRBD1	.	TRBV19	TGTGCCAGTAGTAACAGACAGGGTGAAGAGACCCAGTACTTC	CASSNRQGEETQYF
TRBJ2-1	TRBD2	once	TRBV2	TGTGCCAGCAGTGAGAAAAGCGGGGGCGCCTTCAATGAGCAGTTCTTC	CASSEKSGGAFNEQFF
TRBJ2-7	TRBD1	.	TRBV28	TGTGCCAGCAGCTCTGTGGGACAGGGGGAGGTCGAGCAGTACTTC	CASSSVGQGEVEQYF
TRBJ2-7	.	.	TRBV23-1	TGCGCCAGCAGGAATCTCGGTTGTGGGGGATGCGAGCAGTACTTC	CASRNLGCGGCEQYF
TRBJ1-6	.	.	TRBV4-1	TGCGCCAGCAGCCAGGAAAGACTGGCGGGGGGGCCCCTCCACTTT	CASSQERLAGGPLHF
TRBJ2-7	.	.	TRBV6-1	TGTGCCAGCAGTGTTAACAGCTACGAGCAGTACTTC	CASSVNSYEQYF
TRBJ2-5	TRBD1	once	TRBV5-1	TGCGCCAGCAGCTTGGAGCCAGGGGGCGAGACCCAGTACTTC	CASSLEPGGETQYF
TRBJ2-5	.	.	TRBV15	TGTGCCACCAGCAGAGATTCGGGTTCAGAGACCCAGTACTTC	CATSRDSGSETQYF
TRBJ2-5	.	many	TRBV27	TGTGCCAGCAGTAGAGTCACAGGGAACGGAGAGACCCAGTACTTC	CASSRVTGNGETQYF
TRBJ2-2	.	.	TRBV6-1	TGTGCCACCCCGGACATATACACCGGGGAGCTGTTTTTT	CATPDIYTGELFF
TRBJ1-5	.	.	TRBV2	TGTGCCAGCAGGGCCGGGGACATCCTGAATCAGCCCCAGCATTTT	CASRAGDILNQPQHF
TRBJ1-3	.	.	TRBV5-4	TGTGCCAGCAGCCCCGGCGGAGCTGGAAACACCATATATTTT	CASSPGGAGNTIYF
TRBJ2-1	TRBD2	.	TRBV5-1	TGCGCCAGCAGCTTGGGCGGACTAGCGGACTACAATGAGCAGTTCTTC	CASSLGGLADYNEQFF
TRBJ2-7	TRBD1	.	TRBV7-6	TGTGCCAGCAGCTTACAGGGGGCTGAAGACGAGCAGTACTTC	CASSLQGAEDEQYF
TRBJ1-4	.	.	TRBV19	TGTGCCAGTAGTCCCCATGGGTTGAGACAACTTACTAATGAAAAACTGTTTTTT	CASSPHGLRQLTNEKLFF
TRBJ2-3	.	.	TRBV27	TGTGCCAGCAGCGACCTAGGCACAGATACGCAGTATTTT	CASSDLGTDTQYF
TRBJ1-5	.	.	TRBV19	TGTGCCAGTAGTATGAGAGACTTGTATCTCGGGGGTCAGCCCCAGCATTTT	CASSMRDLYLGGQPQHF
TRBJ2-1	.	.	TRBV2	TGTGCCAGCAGTGAAAATAGAGCAGAGCAGTTCTTC	CASSENRAEQFF
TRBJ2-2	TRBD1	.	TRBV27	TGTGCCAGCAGTTCGGGACAGGGGACCGGGGAGCTGTTTTTT	CASSSGQGTGELFF
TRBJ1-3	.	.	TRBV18	TGTGCCAGTTCCGGGGTGTCTGGAAACACCATATATTTT	CASSGVSGNTIYF
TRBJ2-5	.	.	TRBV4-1	TGCGCCAGCAGCCAAACAAGGGGGGAGACCCAGTACTTC	CASSQTRGETQYF
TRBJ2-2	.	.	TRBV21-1	TGTGCCAGCAGCAAAGGACAGGTTATATTTGGGTACACCGGGGAGCTGTTTTTT	CASSKGQVIFGYTGELFF
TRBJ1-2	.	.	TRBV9	TGTGCCAGCAGCGTATCCGGGAATAACTATGGCTACACCTTC	CASSVSGNNYGYTF
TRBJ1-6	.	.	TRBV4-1	TGCGCCAGCAGCGCGGACCCCCGCTCCTATAATTCACCCCTCCACTTT	CASSADPRSYNSPLHF
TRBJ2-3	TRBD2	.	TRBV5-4	TGTGCCAGCAGCTTACGACGGGGGGGAGGTATAGATACGCAGTATTTT	CASSLRRGGGIDTQYF
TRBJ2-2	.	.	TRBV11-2	TGTGCCAGCAGACCCGAGATCGGGGAGCTGTTTTTT	CASRPEIGELFF
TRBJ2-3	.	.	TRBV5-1	TGCGCCAGCAGCTTGTCGGCTCAGCGGTTGAGCACAGATACGCAGTATTTT	CASSLSAQRLSTDTQYF
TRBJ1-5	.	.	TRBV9	TGTGCCAGCAGCGTAGCAGGGACGGACAATCAGCCCCAGCATTTT	CASSVAGTDNQPQHF
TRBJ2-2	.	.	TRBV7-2	TGTGCCAGCAGCTACACCGGGGAGCTGTTTTTT	CASSYTGELFF
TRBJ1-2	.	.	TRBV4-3	TGCGCCAGCAGCCAAGATACGGCCCATTCTTACACCTTC	CASSQDTAHSYTF
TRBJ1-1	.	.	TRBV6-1	TGTGCCAGCAGCGGACAGCTCGTAAGCGAAGCTTTCTTT	CASSGQLVSEAFF
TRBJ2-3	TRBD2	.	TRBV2	TGTGCCAGCAGTGAGGGACTAAGCACAGATACGCAGTATTTT	CASSEGLSTDTQYF
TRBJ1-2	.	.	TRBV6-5	TGTGCCAGCAGTTACTCTTCCCAGAAGGGCTACACCTTC	CASSYSSQKGYTF
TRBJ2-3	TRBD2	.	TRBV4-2	TGTGCCAGCAGCCACGTAGGGACTAGCGGGACCGATACGCAGTATTTT	CASSHVGTSGTDTQYF
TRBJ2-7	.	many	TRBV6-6	TGTGCCAGCAGCTCAACAGGAGGCGGGGAAACCTACGAGCAGTACTTC	CASSSTGGGETYEQYF
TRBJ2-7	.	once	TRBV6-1	TGTGCCAGTTCTTGGGGGGTCGGGTACGAGCAGTACTTC	CASSWGVGYEQYF
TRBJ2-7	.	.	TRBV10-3	TGTGCCATCAGAGAAACCTACGAGCAGTACTTC	CAIRETYEQYF
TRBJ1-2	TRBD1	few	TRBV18	TGTGCCAGCTCACCACAGGCGACAGGGGATGGCTACACCTTC	CASSPQATGDGYTF
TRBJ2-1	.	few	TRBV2	TGTGCCAGCAGTGAAGCGGCACCGGACAATGAGCAGTTCTTC	CASSEAAPDNEQFF
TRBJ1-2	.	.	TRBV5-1	TGCGCCAGCAGCTTGGTCCCCTCCTCTAACTATGGCTACACCTTC	CASSLVPSSNYGYTF
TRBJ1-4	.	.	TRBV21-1	TGTGCCAGCAGCAAAAACAGTAACGAAAAACTGTTTTTT	CASSKNSNEKLFF
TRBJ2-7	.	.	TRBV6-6	TGTGCCAGCAGTTACTCGACTGCCACCTCCTACGAGCAGTACTTC	CASSYSTATSYEQYF